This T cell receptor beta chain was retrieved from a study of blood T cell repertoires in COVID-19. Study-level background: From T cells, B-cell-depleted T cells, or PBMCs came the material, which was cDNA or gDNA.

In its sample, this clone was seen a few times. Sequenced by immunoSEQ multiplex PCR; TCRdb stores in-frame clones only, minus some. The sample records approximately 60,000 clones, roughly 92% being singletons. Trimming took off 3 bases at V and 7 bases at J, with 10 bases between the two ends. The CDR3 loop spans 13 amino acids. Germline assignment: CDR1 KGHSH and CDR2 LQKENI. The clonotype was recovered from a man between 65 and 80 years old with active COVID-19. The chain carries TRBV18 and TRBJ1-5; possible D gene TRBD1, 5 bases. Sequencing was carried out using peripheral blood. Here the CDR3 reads CASSPSGEQPQHF. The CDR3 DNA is TGTGCCAGCTCACCCTCGGGGGAGCAGCCCCAGCATTTT. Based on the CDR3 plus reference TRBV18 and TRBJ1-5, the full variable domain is NAGVMQNPRHLVRRRGQEARLRCSPMKGHSHVYWYRQLPEEGLKFMVYLQKENIIDESGMPKERFSAEFPKEGPSILRIQQVVRGDSAAYFCASSPSGEQPQHFGDGTRLSIL.